This T cell receptor (beta chain) was found in a study of T cell repertoires in cytomegalovirus infection (dated by TCRdb to between 2018 and 2020). At the level of the whole study: The HLA type of each donor mattered for the analysis, because public TCR beta signatures pointed to carriage of CMV infection along with the matching HLA type. Beyond this particular receptor, the publication reports: In both this cohort and an independent roughly 400-donor cohort, the cumulative frequency of public TCR beta family members distinguished carriers of CMV infection plus the relevant HLA type. The ex vivo response was dominated by HLA-C-restricted CMV-specific TCR beta clonotypes, and the single most frequent clonotype in two of eight donors was supplied by these HLA-C-restricted clonotypes.

CDR3 length: 14 amino acids, cysteine to phenylalanine. Just the 42-base CDR3 DNA is kept, in frame starting at base 1. Trimming removed 7 bases from V and 1 base from J, leaving 14 bases between the germline ends. CDR1 and CDR2, per the germline V gene, are MDHEN and SYDVKM. This clonotype was seen more than once but under ten times. Its antigen is currently not known. Base quality data are lacking; no much larger clone is found one base away. Instrument used: Illumina HiSeq 1500. The raw public data were reprocessed by TCRdb itself: fastp quality trimming at Q25, MiXCR clonotype calling, in-frame beta chains only. Rows matching on CDR3 protein sequence are summarized as one entry with the most common DNA and genes. This sample gives about 150,000 distinct CDR3 sequences in total; around 22% of them show up just once. The top ten clones comprise 11% of the sample.

The rearranged chain carries TRBV28 and TRBJ2-7, with the D segment identity uncertain. Sequencing used PBMCs. The receptor was isolated from a human donor in good health (CMV status not recorded). Some clones in this sample may be carry-over from other donors' samples. CDR3 sequence: CASTPPVDSYEQYF. The bases read TGTGCCAGCACCCCACCGGTCGATTCCTACGAGCAGTACTTC.